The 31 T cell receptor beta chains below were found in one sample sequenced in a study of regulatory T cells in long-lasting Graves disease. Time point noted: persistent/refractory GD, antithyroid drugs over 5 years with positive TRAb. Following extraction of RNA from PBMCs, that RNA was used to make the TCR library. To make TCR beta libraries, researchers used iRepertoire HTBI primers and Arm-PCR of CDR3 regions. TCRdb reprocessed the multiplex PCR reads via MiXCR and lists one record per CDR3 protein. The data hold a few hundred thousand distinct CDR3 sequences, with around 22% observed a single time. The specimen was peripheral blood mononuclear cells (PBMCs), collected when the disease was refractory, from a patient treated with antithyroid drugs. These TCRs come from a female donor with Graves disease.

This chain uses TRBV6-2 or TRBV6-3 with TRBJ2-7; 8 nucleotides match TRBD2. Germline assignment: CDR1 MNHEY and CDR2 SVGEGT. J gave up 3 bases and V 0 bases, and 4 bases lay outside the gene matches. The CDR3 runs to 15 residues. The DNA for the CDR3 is TGTGCCAGCAGTTACTCTAAACTAGCGGACTACGAGCAGTACTTC. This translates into CASSYSKLADYEQYF.

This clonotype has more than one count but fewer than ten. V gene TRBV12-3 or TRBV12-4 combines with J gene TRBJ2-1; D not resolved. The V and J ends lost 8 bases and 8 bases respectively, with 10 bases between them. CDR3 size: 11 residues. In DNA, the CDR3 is TGTGCCAGCCAGTTGTTGGATGAGCAGTTCTTC. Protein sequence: CASQLLDEQFF.

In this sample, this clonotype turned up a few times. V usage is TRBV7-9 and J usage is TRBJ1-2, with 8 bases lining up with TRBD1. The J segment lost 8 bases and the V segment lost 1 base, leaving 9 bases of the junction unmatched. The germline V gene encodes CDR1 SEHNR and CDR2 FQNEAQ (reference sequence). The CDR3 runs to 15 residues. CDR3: CASSLVGQASEGYTF. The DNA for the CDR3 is TGTGCCAGCAGCTTAGTGGGACAGGCCTCGGAAGGCTACACCTTC.

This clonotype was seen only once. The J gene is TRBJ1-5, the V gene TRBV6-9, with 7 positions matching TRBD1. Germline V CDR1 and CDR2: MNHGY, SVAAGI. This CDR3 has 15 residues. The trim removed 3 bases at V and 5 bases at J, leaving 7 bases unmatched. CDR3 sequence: CASSYPTGVDQPQHF. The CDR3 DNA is TGTGCCAGCAGTTACCCTACAGGGGTGGATCAGCCCCAGCATTTT.

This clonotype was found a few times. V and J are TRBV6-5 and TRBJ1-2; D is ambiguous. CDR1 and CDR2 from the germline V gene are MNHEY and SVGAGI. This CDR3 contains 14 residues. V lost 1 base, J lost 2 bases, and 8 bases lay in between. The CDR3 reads CASSYWAGNYGYTF. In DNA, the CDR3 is TGTGCCAGCAGTTACTGGGCGGGAAACTATGGCTACACCTTC.

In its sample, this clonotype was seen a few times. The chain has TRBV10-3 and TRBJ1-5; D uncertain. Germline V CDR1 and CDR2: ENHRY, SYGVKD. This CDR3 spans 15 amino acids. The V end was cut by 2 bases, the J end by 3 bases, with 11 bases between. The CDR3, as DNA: TGTGCCATCAGTGAGGTCGGACTTACCAATCAGCCCCAGCATTTT. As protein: CAISEVGLTNQPQHF.

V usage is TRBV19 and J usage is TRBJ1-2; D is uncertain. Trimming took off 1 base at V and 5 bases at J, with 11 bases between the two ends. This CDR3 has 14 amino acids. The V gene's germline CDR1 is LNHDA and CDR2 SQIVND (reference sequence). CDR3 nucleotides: TGTGCCAGTAGTATAGTTGGGAAATCGTATGGCTACACCTTC. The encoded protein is CASSIVGKSYGYTF.

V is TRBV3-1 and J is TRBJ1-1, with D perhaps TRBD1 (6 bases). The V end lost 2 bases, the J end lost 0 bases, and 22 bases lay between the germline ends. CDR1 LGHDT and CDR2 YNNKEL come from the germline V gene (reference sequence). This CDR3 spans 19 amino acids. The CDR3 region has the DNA TGTGCCAGCAGCCAACCAAGGGCCGGGACAACGTTCATGAACACTGAAGCTTTCTTT. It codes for CASSQPRAGTTFMNTEAFF.

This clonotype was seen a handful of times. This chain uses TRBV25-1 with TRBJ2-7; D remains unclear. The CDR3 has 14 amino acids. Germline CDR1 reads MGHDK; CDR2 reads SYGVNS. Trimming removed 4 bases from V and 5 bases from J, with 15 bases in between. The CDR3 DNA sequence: TGTGCCAGCAGTGGGGTAGGGTTGGTCAACGAGCAGTACTTC. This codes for CASSGVGLVNEQYF.

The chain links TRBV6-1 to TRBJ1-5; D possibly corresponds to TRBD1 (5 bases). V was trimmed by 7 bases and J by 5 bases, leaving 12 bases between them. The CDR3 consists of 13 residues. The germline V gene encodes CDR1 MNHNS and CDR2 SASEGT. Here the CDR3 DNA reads TGTGCCAGCACGCAGGGTACGGATCAGCCCCAGCATTTT. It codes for CASTQGTDQPQHF.

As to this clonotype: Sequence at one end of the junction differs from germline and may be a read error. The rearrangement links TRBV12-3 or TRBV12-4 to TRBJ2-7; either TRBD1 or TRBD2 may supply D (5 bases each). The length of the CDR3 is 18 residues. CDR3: CACSLAQVWGPDSYEQYF. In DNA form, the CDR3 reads TGTGCCTGCAGTTTAGCGCAGGTTTGGGGACCGGACTCCTACGAGCAGTACTTC.

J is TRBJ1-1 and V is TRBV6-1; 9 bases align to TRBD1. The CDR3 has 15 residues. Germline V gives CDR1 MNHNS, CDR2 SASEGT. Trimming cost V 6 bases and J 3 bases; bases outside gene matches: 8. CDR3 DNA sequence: TGTGCCAGCAGGGTACAGGGGGCGGCGTACACTGAAGCTTTCTTT. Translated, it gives CASRVQGAAYTEAFF.

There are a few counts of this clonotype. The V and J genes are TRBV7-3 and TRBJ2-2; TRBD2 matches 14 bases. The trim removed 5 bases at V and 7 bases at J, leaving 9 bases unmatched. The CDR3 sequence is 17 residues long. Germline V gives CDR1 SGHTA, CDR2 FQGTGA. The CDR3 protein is CASSPGGLAGAVGELFF. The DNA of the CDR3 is TGTGCCAGCAGCCCCGGGGGACTAGCGGGAGCAGTCGGGGAGCTGTTTTTT. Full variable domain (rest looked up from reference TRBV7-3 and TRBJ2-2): GAGVSQTPSNKVTEKGKYVELRCDPISGHTALYWYRQSLGQGPEFLIYFQGTGAADDSGLPNDRFFAVRPEGSVSTLKIQRTERGDSAVYLCASSPGGLAGAVGELFFGEGSRLTVL.

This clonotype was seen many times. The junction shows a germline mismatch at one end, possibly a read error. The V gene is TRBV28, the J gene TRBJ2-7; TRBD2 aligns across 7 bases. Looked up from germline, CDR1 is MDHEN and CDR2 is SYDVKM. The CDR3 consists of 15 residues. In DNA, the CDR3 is TGTGCCAGCAGTCAATTGACTAGCTATTCCTCCGAGCAGTACTTC. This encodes CASSQLTSYSSEQYF.

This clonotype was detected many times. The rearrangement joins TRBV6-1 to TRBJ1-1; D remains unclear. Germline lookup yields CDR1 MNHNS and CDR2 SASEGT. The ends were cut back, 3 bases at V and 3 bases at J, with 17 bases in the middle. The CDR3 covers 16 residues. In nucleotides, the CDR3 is TGTGCCAGCAGTGACCGTCGGGCAACTTCCTACACTGAAGCTTTCTTT. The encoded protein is CASSDRRATSYTEAFF.

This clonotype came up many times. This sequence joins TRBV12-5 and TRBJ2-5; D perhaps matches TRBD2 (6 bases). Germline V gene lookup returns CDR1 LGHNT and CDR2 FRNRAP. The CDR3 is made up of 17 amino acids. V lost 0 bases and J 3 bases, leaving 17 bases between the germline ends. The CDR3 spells CASGLVPSVGGEETQYF. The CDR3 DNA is TGTGCTAGTGGTTTGGTACCGTCAGTGGGCGGGGAAGAGACCCAGTACTTC.

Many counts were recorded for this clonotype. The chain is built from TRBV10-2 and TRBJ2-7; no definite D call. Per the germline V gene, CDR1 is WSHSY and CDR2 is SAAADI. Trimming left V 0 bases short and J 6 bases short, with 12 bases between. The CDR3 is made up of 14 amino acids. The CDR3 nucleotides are TGCGCCAGCAGTGAGTCGATTTCGGTTGGCGAGCAGTACTTC. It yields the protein CASSESISVGEQYF.

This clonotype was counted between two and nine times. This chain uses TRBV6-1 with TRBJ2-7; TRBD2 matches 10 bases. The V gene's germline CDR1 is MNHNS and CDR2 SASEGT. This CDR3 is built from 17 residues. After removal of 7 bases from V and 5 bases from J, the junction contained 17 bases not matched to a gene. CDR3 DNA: TGTGCCAGCACCGCGTCGGGTCTAGCGGGAGTAGCGGACGAGCAGTACTTC. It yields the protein CASTASGLAGVADEQYF.

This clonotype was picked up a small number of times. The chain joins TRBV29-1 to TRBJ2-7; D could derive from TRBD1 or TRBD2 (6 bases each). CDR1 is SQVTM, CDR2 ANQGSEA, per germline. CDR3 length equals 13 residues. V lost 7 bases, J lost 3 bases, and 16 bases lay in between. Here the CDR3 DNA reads TGCAGCGCGCTGTACGGGGGCATCTACGAGCAGTACTTC. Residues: CSALYGGIYEQYF.

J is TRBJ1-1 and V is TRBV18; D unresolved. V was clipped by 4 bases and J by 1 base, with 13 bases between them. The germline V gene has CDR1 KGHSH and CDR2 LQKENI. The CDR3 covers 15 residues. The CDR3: CASSQPGSGNTEAFF. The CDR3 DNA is TGTGCCAGCTCACAACCAGGCTCGGGGAACACTGAAGCTTTCTTT.

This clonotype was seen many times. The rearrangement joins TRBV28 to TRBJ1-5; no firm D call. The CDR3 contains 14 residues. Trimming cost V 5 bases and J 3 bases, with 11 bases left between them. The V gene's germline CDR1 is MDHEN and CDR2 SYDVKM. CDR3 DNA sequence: TGTGCCAGCAGTCCGCAGTGGGACAATCAGCCCCAGCATTTT. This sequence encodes CASSPQWDNQPQHF.

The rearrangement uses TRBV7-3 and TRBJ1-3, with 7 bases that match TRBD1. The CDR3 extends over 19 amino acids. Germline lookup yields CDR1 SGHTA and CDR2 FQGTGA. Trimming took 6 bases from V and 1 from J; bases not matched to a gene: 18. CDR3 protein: CASSQRQGIYLKSGNTIYF. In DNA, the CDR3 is TGTGCCAGCAGTCAGAGACAGGGTATATACCTAAAGTCTGGAAACACCATATATTTT.

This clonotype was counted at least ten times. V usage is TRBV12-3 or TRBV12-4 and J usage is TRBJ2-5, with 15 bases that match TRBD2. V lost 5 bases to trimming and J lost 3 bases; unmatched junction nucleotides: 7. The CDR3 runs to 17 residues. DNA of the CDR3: TGTGCCAGCAGTCGCCGGACTAGCGGGAGGGCCGAAGAGACCCAGTACTTC. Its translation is CASSRRTSGRAEETQYF.

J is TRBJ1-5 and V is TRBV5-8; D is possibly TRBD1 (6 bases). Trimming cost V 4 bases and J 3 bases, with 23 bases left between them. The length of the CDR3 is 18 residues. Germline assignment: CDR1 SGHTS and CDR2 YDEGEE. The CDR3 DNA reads TGTGCCAGCAGCCACCTGACACTGACAGGACTTCCCAATCAGCCCCAGCATTTT. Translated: CASSHLTLTGLPNQPQHF.

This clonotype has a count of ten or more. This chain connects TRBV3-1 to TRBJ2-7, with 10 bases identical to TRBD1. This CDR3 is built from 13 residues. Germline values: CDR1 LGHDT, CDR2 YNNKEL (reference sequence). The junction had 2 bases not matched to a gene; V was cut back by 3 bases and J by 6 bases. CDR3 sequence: CASSHGTGVEQYF. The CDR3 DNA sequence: TGTGCCAGCAGCCACGGGACAGGGGTCGAGCAGTACTTC.

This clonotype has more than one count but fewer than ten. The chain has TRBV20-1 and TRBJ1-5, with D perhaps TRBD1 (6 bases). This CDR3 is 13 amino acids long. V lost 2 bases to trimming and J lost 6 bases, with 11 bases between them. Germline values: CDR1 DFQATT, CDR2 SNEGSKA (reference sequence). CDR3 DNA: TGCAGTGCTAGAACGGGGGCGGGTCAGCCCCAGCATTTT. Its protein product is CSARTGAGQPQHF.

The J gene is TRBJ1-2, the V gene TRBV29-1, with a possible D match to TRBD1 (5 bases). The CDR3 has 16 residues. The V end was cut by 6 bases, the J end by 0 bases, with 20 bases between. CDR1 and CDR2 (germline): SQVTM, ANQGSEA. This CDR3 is CSVERGLPIANYGYTF. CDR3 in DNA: TGCAGCGTGGAACGGGGACTTCCCATAGCTAACTATGGCTACACCTTC.

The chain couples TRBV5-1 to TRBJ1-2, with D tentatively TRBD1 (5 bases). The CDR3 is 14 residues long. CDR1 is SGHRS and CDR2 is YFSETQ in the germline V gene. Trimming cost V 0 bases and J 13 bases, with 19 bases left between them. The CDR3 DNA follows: TGCGCCAGCAGCTTGGTGGGCCCTCCAGGGATACCCACCTTC. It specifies CASSLVGPPGIPTF. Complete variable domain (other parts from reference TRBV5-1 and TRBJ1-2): KAGVTQTPRYLIKTRGQQVTLSCSPISGHRSVSWYQQTPGQGLQFLFEYFSETQRNKGNFPGRFSGRQFSNSRSEMNVSTLELGDSALYLCASSLVGPPGIPTFGSGTRLTVV.

CDR3 sequence reads: CATSRPGQAYEQYF. The CDR3, as DNA: TGTGCCACCAGCAGGCCGGGACAGGCCTACGAGCAGTACTTC. J is TRBJ2-7 and V is TRBV15; TRBD1 matches at 8 bases. CDR3 size: 14 residues. The V gene end was trimmed by 3 bases and the J gene end by 2 bases; junction bases not matched to a gene: 3. The germline V gene encodes CDR1 LNHNV and CDR2 YYDKDF (reference sequence).

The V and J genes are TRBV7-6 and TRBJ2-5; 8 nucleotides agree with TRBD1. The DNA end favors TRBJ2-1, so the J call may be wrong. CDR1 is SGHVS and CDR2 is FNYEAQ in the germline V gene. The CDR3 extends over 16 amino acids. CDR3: CASSSPGTGGHDEQFF. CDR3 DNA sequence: TGTGCCAGCAGCAGCCCCGGGACAGGCGGGCATGATGAGCAGTTCTTC.

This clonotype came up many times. CDR3 nucleotide sequence: TGTGCCAGCAGTGAATCGGCGGTACGTGGCTACACCTTC. Protein: CASSESAVRGYTF. The chain links TRBV25-1 to TRBJ1-2, with no clear D. The germline CDR1 and CDR2 sequences are MGHDK and SYGVNS. This CDR3 has 13 residues. V lost 1 base and J lost 7, with 10 bases in between.